This entry describes one T cell receptor beta chain. These data are taken from a study of blood T cell repertoires in COVID-19. Membership in each cohort depended on participant-reported clinical history. Generated by immunoSEQ multiplex PCR, the TCRdb table keeps only in-frame clones and is missing some. The table has nearly 250,000 clones, about 82% seen once; the top ten hold 2% to 2.5%. In germline, CDR1 is SGHVS, CDR2 FQNEAQ. The germline V and J ends were trimmed by 0 bases and 3 bases, with 6 bases remaining between them. The CDR3 runs 13 residues. The sequence came from a woman in her 50s who had recovered from COVID-19. The J gene is TRBJ2-7, the V gene TRBV7-8; D may be TRBD1 (5 bases). The sequenced sample consisted of PBMCs or T cells enriched from blood (not recorded which). CDR3 protein: CASSLAGHYEQYF. In nucleotides, the CDR3 is TGTGCCAGCAGCTTAGCGGGGCACTACGAGCAGTACTTC.